A single sample is the source of the 19 T cell receptor beta chains below, sequenced in a study of shared clonotypes between healthy human individuals. Repertoires were generated with immunoSEQ multiplex PCR, while TCRdb's copy carries only in-frame clones and drops some. Counted here are some 2 million clones, 85% to 95% occurring once; the ten biggest clones make up approximately 0.13%. Sequenced: naive CD4+ T cells sorted from blood. The subset was: CD45RA+ positively selected. All receptors come from a man between 18 and 29 years old in good health.

The V gene is TRBV19, the J gene TRBJ1-2; D gene ambiguous. CDR3 size: 13 residues. V shed 1 base and J shed 4 bases, with 7 bases lying between them. From germline, CDR1 is LNHDA and CDR2 SQIVND (reference sequence). CDR3 residues: CASSIGGGYGYTF. The DNA for the CDR3 is TGTGCCAGTAGTATAGGCGGAGGCTATGGCTACACCTTC.

The chain employs TRBV10-3 and TRBJ1-1, with D perhaps TRBD1 (6 bases). V was trimmed by 9 bases and J by 1 base, leaving 12 bases between them. Germline V gene lookup returns CDR1 ENHRY and CDR2 SYGVKD. The CDR3 has 13 residues. The DNA of the CDR3 is TGTGCCATACGGGGCAGGGGGAACACTGAAGCTTTCTTT. Its translation: CAIRGRGNTEAFF.

V gene TRBV6-5 combines with J gene TRBJ2-7, with D maybe TRBD2 (6 bases). Trimming removed 0 bases at V and 4 bases at J, with 13 bases between. Germline V CDR1 and CDR2: MNHEY, SVGAGI. The CDR3 spans 15 residues. DNA for the CDR3: TGTGCCAGCAGTTACTCTCCCGGGAGTACGTACGAGCAGTACTTC. It codes for CASSYSPGSTYEQYF.

The rearrangement links TRBV10-3 to TRBJ2-7, with no clear D. The CDR3 has 12 residues. Germline V gene data show CDR1 as ENHRY and CDR2 as SYGVKD. Trimming pared 4 bases from V and 6 bases from J, leaving 10 bases between. The DNA for the CDR3 is TGTGCCATCAGTGTTTCAAGTGTCGAGCAGTACTTC. The encoded protein is CAISVSSVEQYF.

The rearrangement uses TRBV6-6 and TRBJ2-7; tentatively, D is TRBD1 (5 bases). The CDR3 sequence is 15 residues long. Trimming removed 7 bases at V and 3 bases at J, with 19 bases between. The germline CDR1 and CDR2 sequences are MNHNY and SVGAGI (reference sequence). The CDR3 spells CASTRPTWGDYEQYF. The CDR3 DNA reads TGTGCCAGCACCAGACCCACGTGGGGCGACTACGAGCAGTACTTC.

J is TRBJ2-7 and V is TRBV5-6; D is uncertain. The germline V gene has CDR1 SGHDT and CDR2 YYEEEE. The CDR3 is made up of 13 amino acids. With 4 bases removed from V and 5 bases from J, the gap between germline ends came to 13 bases. The CDR3 loop reads CASSRTRFDEQYF. The CDR3 DNA sequence: TGTGCCAGCAGCCGTACAAGGTTCGACGAGCAGTACTTC.

The chain has TRBV29-1 and TRBJ2-7; the D call may be TRBD1 or TRBD2 (5 bases each). The CDR3 is 14 amino acids. Germline V gives CDR1 SQVTM, CDR2 ANQGSEA. V was clipped by 4 bases and J by 6 bases, with 19 bases between them. CDR3 in amino acids: CSVGWGGGRFEQYF. CDR3 coding DNA: TGCAGCGTTGGCTGGGGTGGGGGTCGGTTCGAGCAGTACTTC.

The chain joins TRBV30 to TRBJ2-7; D is tentatively TRBD1 or TRBD2 (5 bases each). Looked up from germline, CDR1 is GTSNPN and CDR2 is SVGIG (reference sequence). The CDR3 contains 14 residues. Deletions cut 3 bases from V and 3 bases from J, with 15 bases between. The CDR3 is CAWSVPSRGYEQYF. CDR3 DNA sequence: TGTGCCTGGAGCGTCCCCTCGAGGGGCTACGAGCAGTACTTC.

This clone occurred a few times. The chain is built from TRBV18 and TRBJ2-1; 10 bases are shared with TRBD2. Germline loops: CDR1 KGHSH, CDR2 LQKENI. The J segment lost 5 bases and the V segment lost 2 bases, leaving 3 bases of the junction unmatched. CDR3 length: 15 residues. CDR3 nucleotides: TGTGCCAGCTCACCATCCCTAGCGGGGGACAATGAGCAGTTCTTC. It is translated as CASSPSLAGDNEQFF.

This chain joins TRBV19 and TRBJ1-1; D remains ambiguous. Trimming took off 0 bases at V and 2 bases at J, with 7 bases between the two ends. CDR3 length: 14 amino acids. The germline V gene has CDR1 LNHDA and CDR2 SQIVND (reference sequence). CDR3 bases: TGTGCCAGTAGTATAGAGGGAAGCAACACTGAAGCTTTCTTT. Its protein product is CASSIEGSNTEAFF.

The V and J genes are TRBV2 and TRBJ2-1; unclear D gene. V gave up 5 bases and J gave up 4 bases, with 9 bases separating them. CDR1 is SNHLY, CDR2 FYNNEI, per germline. This CDR3 has 13 amino acids. CDR3 residues: CASSRTGYNEQFF. The CDR3 nucleotides read TGTGCCAGCAGTAGAACCGGGTACAATGAGCAGTTCTTC.

This rearrangement joins TRBV7-9 to TRBJ1-1; no definite D call. Trimming removed 2 bases from V and 1 base from J, with 8 bases in between. Germline V gene data show CDR1 as SEHNR and CDR2 as FQNEAQ (reference sequence). The CDR3 covers 14 residues. The CDR3, as DNA: TGTGCCAGCAGCTTAAGGGAAAGGAACACTGAAGCTTTCTTT. This sequence encodes CASSLRERNTEAFF.

This chain uses TRBV5-4 with TRBJ2-1; possible D gene TRBD2, 5 bases. Trimming took 4 bases from V and 9 from J, leaving 23 bases between them. The CDR3 sequence is 16 residues long. Germline lookup yields CDR1 SGHNT and CDR2 YYREEE (reference sequence). The CDR3 coding sequence is TGTGCCAGCAGCGCCGGTGGGGTGAGGTCGGGAAGTGAGCAGTTCTTC. As protein: CASSAGGVRSGSEQFF.

The chain joins TRBV2 to TRBJ1-2; D is ambiguous. From germline, CDR1 is SNHLY and CDR2 FYNNEI. The ends were cut back, 6 bases at V and 2 bases at J, with 7 bases in the middle. This CDR3 has 12 residues. The CDR3 DNA is TGTGCCAGCAGCCGGAGGAACTATGGCTACACCTTC. Translating it yields CASSRRNYGYTF.

The gene calls are TRBV7-2 and TRBJ2-5; the D is unclear. The CDR3 runs 15 residues. CDR1 SGHTA and CDR2 FQGNSA come from the germline V gene. Between the trimmed V and J ends, which lost 4 bases and 5 bases, there was a span of 17 bases. CDR3 amino acids: CASSSDGMRMETQYF. In nucleotides, the CDR3 is TGTGCCAGCAGCTCAGACGGAATGCGGATGGAGACCCAGTACTTC.

The V and J genes are TRBV5-1 and TRBJ2-7, with 9 bases fitting TRBD2. Germline loops: CDR1 SGHRS, CDR2 YFSETQ. This CDR3 contains 15 residues. The V and J ends lost 3 bases and 5 bases, in that order; junction bases with no gene match: 9. CDR3 loop: CASSSTSGEVHEQYF. The CDR3 nucleotides read TGCGCCAGCAGCTCGACTAGCGGAGAAGTCCACGAGCAGTACTTC.

For the CDR3, the DNA is TGTGCCAGCAGTGAATGGGGTCTCGCGAACACCGGGGAGCTGTTTTTT. Its protein product is CASSEWGLANTGELFF. The chain combines TRBV25-1 with TRBJ2-2; D gene unclear. Trimming took 1 base from V and 0 from J, leaving 9 bases between them. Germline CDR1 MGHDK, CDR2 SYGVNS. The CDR3 contains 16 residues.

This clone has just one count. This chain joins TRBV4-3 and TRBJ1-2, with a weak D call TRBD1 (6 bases). Germline V gene sequence: CDR1 LGHNA, CDR2 YSLEER. V lost 1 base to trimming and J lost 5 bases, with 14 bases between them. This CDR3 is 15 amino acids long. CDR3 sequence: CASSQGTDSDYGYTF. As DNA, the CDR3 is TGCGCCAGCAGCCAAGGGACAGACAGCGATTATGGCTACACCTTC.

V is TRBV5-6 and J is TRBJ1-5, with TRBD1 identical over 7 bases. The length of the CDR3 is 16 residues. V lost 3 bases and J lost 0; bases outside the gene matches: 6. CDR1 SGHDT and CDR2 YYEEEE come from the germline V gene. The DNA of the CDR3 is TGTGCCAGCAGCTATACCGGGACAGATAGCAATCAGCCCCAGCATTTT. Translating it yields CASSYTGTDSNQPQHF.